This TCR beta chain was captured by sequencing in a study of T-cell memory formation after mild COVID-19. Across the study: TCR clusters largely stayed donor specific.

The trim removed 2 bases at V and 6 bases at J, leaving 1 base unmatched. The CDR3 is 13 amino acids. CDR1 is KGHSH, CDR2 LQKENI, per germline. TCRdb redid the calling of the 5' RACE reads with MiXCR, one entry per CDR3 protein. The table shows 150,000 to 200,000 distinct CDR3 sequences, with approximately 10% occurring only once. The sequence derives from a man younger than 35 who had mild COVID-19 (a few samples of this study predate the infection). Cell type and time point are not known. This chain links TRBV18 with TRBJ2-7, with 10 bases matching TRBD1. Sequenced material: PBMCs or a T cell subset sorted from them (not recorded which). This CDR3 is CASSPGTGAEQYV. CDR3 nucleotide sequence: TGTGCCAGCTCACCAGGGACAGGGGCCGAGCAGTACGTC.